This T cell receptor beta chain was found in a study of cytomegalovirus exposure and HLA in healthy donors. Primers: 60 Vbeta forward and 13 Jbeta reverse. Method: immunoSEQ multiplex PCR; TCRdb's copy keeps in-frame clones and lacks some. This sample has some 130,000 clones; about 80% occur once, and the top ten carry about 4.3%. Findings of the study overall: Prior analysis indicated that the majority of TCR beta V segments exhibited productivity approximately 87% or approximately 30% of the time. Many donors shared some public TCRs, even though most TCR sequences were rare.

To note about this clone: The target antigen is unknown.

Sequences were obtained from PBMCs. This TCR derives from a young man in good health.

CDR3 amino acids: CASSTGLAGGEQYF. The DNA of the CDR3 is TGTGCCAGCAGCACGGGACTAGCGGGAGGCGAGCAGTACTTC. The chain uses TRBV7-3 and TRBJ2-7; 15 bases agree with TRBD2. Germline V gene sequence: CDR1 SGHTA, CDR2 FQGTGA. This CDR3 region has 14 residues. With V trimmed by 5 bases and J by 6 bases, 2 bases remained unmatched.